A single sample gave rise to the 2 T cell receptor beta chains below, sequenced in a study of identical twins' blood T cells. From the 5' RACE reads, TCRdb called clonotypes with MiXCR, one entry per CDR3 protein. This table has 350,000 to 400,000 distinct CDR3 sequences, under 30% appearing once. Material for sequencing was PBMCs. These receptors were taken from a woman between 18 and 50 years old in good health.

The J gene is TRBJ1-1, the V gene TRBV11-1; tentative D call: TRBD1 (6 bases). Trimming removed 4 bases from V and 4 bases from J, with 16 bases in between. The CDR3 sequence is 15 residues long. Germline values: CDR1 SGHAT, CDR2 FQDESV (reference sequence). CDR3 nucleotide sequence: TGTGCCAGCAGCTCTTATACAGGGCTGTTCACTGAAGCTTTCTTT. Translated: CASSSYTGLFTEAFF.

This clonotype has more than one count but fewer than ten. The chain recombines TRBV6-5 with TRBJ2-1, with D hard to call. CDR3 size: 15 residues. Germline V gene data show CDR1 as MNHEY and CDR2 as SVGAGI. Trimming shortened V by 6 bases and J by 4 bases, and 16 bases separated the two germline ends. The CDR3 DNA reads as TGTGCCAGCAGAAACTCGGGCCTCTCTTACAATGAGCAGTTCTTC. Translating it yields CASRNSGLSYNEQFF.